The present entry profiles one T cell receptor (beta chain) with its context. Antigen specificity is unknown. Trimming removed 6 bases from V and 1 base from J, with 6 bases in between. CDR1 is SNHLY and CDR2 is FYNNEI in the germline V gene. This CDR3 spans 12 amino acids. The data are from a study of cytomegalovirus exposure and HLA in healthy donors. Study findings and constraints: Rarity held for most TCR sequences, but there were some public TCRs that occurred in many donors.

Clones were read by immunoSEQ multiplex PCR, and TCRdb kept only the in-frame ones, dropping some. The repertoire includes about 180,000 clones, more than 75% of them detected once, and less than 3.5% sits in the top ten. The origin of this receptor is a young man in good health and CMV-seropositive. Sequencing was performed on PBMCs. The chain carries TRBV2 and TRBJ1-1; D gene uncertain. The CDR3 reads CASRRQNTEAFF. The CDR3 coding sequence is TGTGCCAGCAGGAGGCAGAACACTGAAGCTTTCTTT.